This T cell receptor beta chain derives from a study of T cells in Graves' hyperthyroidism and ophthalmopathy. The CDR3 is made up of 15 amino acids. Germline assignment: CDR1 MDHEN and CDR2 SYDVKM. The ends were cut back, 8 bases at V and 6 bases at J, with 17 bases in the middle. Amplification targeted TCR beta CDR3 regions from RNA transcripts. RT-PCR in the first round (using the HTBI primer set) targeted the TCR CDR3. TCRdb used MiXCR to reprocess the multiplex PCR reads, holding one entry per CDR3 protein. There are 250,000 to 300,000 distinct CDR3 sequences in the sample; roughly 13% occur only once, and 7.5% to 8% lies in the top ten. This clonotype turned up a few times.

This TCR came from a young woman with Graves' hyperthyroidism that later progressed to Graves' ophthalmopathy. The sample consisted of blood. This chain uses TRBV28 with TRBJ1-6; possible D gene TRBD1, 5 bases. CDR3 in DNA: TGTGCCAGCGTTAGCCCACAGGTTCTTAATTCACCCCTCCACTTT. Protein sequence: CASVSPQVLNSPLHF.